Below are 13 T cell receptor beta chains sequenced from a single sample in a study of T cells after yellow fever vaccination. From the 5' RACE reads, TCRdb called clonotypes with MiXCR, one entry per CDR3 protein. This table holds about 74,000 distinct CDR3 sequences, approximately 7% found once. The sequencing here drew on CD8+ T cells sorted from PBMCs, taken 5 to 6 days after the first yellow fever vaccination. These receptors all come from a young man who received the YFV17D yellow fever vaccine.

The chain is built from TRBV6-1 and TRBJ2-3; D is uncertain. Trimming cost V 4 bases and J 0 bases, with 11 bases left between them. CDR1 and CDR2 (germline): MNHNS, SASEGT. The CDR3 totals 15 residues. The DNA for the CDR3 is TGTGCCAGCAGTGGGGTGACTGGGAGCACAGATACGCAGTATTTT. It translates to CASSGVTGSTDTQYF.

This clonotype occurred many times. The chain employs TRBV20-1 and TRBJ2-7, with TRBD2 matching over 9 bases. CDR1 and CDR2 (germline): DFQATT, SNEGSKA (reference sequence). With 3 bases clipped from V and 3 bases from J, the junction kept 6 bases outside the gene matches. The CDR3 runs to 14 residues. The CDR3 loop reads CSASPLRGGYEQYF. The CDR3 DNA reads TGCAGTGCTAGTCCCTTGCGGGGGGGCTACGAGCAGTACTTC.

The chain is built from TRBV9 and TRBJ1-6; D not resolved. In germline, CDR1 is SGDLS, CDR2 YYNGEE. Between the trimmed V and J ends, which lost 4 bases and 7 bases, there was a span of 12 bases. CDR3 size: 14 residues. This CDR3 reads CASSQRVGNSPLHF. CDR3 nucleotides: TGTGCCAGCAGCCAGAGGGTGGGGAATTCACCCCTCCACTTT. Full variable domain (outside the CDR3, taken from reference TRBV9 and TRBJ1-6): DSGVTQTPKHLITATGQRVTLRCSPRSGDLSVYWYQQSLDQGLQFLIQYYNGEERAKGNILERFSAQQFPDLHSELNLSSLELGDSALYFCASSQRVGNSPLHFGNGTRLTVT.

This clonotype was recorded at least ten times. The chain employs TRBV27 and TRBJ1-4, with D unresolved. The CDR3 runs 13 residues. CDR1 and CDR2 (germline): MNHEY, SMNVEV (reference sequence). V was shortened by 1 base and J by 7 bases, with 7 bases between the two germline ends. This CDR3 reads CASSLFLSEKLFF. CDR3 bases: TGTGCCAGCAGTTTATTCCTCAGTGAAAAACTGTTTTTT.

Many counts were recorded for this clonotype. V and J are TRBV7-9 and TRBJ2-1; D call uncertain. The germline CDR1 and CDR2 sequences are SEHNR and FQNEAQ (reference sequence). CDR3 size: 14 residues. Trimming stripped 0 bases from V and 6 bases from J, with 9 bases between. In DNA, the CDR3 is TGTGCCAGCAGCTTAGCTGGGTCGGTCAATGAGCAGTTCTTC. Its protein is CASSLAGSVNEQFF.

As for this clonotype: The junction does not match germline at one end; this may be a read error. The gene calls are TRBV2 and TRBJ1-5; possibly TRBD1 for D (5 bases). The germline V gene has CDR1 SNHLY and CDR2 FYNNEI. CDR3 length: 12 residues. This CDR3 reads CARKNRDHSVNF. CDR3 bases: TGTGCCAGAAAAAACCGGGACCATTCCGTAAATTTT.

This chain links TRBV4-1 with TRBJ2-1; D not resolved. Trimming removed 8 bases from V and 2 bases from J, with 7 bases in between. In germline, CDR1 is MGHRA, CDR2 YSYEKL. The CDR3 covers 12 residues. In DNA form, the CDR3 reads TGCGCCAGCGGTGATACCTACAATGAGCAGTTCTTC. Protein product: CASGDTYNEQFF.

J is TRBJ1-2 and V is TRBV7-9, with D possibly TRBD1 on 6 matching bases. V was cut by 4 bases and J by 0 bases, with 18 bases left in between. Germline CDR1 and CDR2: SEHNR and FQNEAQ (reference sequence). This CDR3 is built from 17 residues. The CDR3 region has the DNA TGTGCCAGCAGCTCACAGGGCCGTCCTTACTCTAACTATGGCTACACCTTC. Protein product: CASSSQGRPYSNYGYTF.

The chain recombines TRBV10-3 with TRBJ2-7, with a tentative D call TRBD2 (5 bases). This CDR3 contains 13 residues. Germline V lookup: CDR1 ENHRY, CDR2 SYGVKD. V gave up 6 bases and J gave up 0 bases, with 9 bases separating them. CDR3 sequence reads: CAISATTSYEQYV. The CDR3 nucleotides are TGTGCCATCAGCGCGACTACCTCCTACGAGCAGTACGTC.

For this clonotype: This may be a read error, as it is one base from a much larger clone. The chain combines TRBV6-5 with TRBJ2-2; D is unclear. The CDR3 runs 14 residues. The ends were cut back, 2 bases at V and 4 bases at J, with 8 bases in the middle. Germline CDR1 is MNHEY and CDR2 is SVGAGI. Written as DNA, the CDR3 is TGTGCCAGCAGTTACGGCCCGTGCACCGGGGAGCTGTTTTTT. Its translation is CASSYGPCTGELFF.

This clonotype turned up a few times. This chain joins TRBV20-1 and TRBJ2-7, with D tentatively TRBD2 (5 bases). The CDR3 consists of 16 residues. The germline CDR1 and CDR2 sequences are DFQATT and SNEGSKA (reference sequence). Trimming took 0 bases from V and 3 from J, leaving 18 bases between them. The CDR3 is CSARDRRQETFYEQYF. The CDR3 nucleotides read TGCAGTGCTAGAGATCGGAGGCAGGAGACTTTCTACGAGCAGTACTTC.

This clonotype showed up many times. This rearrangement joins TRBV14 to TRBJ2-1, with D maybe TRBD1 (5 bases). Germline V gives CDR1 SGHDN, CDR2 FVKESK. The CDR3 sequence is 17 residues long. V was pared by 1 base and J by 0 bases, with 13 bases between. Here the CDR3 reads CASSQVVRESSYNEQFF. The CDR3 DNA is TGTGCCAGCAGCCAAGTCGTCAGGGAAAGCTCCTACAATGAGCAGTTCTTC.

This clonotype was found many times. The CDR3 reads CASSYWSTDTQYF. The CDR3 DNA follows: TGTGCCAGCAGTTACTGGAGCACAGATACGCAGTATTTT. The chain uses TRBV6-2 or TRBV6-3 and TRBJ2-3; unclear D gene. V was trimmed by 1 base and J by 0 bases, leaving 2 bases between them. The CDR3 runs to 13 residues. Germline assignment: CDR1 MNHEY and CDR2 SVGEGT.